The present T cell receptor (beta chain) was sequenced within a study of cytomegalovirus exposure and HLA in healthy donors. Overall study context: The same platform was used for the 110 or so validation repertoires as for the roughly 730 first-cohort repertoires, as reported in a later analysis.

The CDR3 totals 12 residues. The V gene's germline CDR1 is SGHNT and CDR2 YYREEE (reference sequence). Some clones are missing from TCRdb's copy, which holds only in-frame ones; the method was immunoSEQ multiplex PCR. The sample holds about 110,000 clones, approximately 89% seen once. This TCR derives from a woman aged 18-29 years in good health and CMV-seronegative. The V call is TRBV5-4, the J call TRBJ2-5; D is uncertain. The sequenced sample was PBMCs. The chain's CDR3 is CGSGRDQETQYF. Here the CDR3 DNA reads TGTGGTTCAGGCCGAGATCAAGAGACCCAGTACTTC.